The 19 T cell receptor beta chains reported below all come from one sample, sequenced in a study of shared clonotypes between healthy human individuals. Terminally differentiated effector memory CD45RA+ cells were excluded from the naive CD8 cells, which were CD45RO-negative and positively selected for CCR7. Method: immunoSEQ multiplex PCR; TCRdb's copy keeps in-frame clones and lacks some. This sample yields about 1,900,000 clones, of which around 96% are seen a single time; 0.95% to 1.5% belongs to the top ten. Input material: naive CD8+ T cells sorted from blood. All receptors come from a man younger than 35 in good health.

The gene calls are TRBV10-1 and TRBJ2-7; D could derive from TRBD1 or TRBD2 (5 bases each). Trimming shortened V by 6 bases and J by 0 bases, and 12 bases separated the two germline ends. CDR1 is WNHNN and CDR2 is SYGVQD in the germline V gene (reference sequence). The CDR3 is 14 residues long. CDR3 nucleotides: TGCGCCAGCAGCGTGGCAGGGAGCTCCTACGAGCAGTACTTC. It translates to CASSVAGSSYEQYF.

The chain recombines TRBV7-3 with TRBJ2-3; D gene uncertain. CDR1 is SGHTA, CDR2 FQGTGA, per germline. V was pared by 10 bases and J by 1 base, with 6 bases between. The CDR3 spans 11 residues. The CDR3 is CATPRTDTQYF. As DNA, the CDR3 is TGTGCCACCCCCCGCACAGATACGCAGTATTTT.

This chain links TRBV6-4 with TRBJ2-7; the match to TRBD1 covers 11 bases. In germline, CDR1 is MRHNA, CDR2 SNTAGT. This CDR3 has 14 residues. V was pared by 9 bases and J by 1 base, with 5 bases of the junction left unmatched. CDR3 coding DNA: TGTGCCAGTAGGGGACAGGGGGAGTCCTACGAGCAGTACTTC. This translates into CASRGQGESYEQYF.

The gene calls are TRBV2 and TRBJ2-7, with 7 positions matching TRBD1. Germline V lookup: CDR1 SNHLY, CDR2 FYNNEI. CDR3 length: 16 amino acids. Trimming removed 5 bases from V and 5 bases from J; junction bases left unmatched: 15. Written as DNA, the CDR3 is TGTGCCAGCAGTACGCCTCGACAGGGCGTTGGGGACGAGCAGTACTTC. Residues: CASSTPRQGVGDEQYF.

This sequence joins TRBV27 and TRBJ2-7; D is ambiguous. V lost 4 bases to trimming and J lost 1 base, with 8 bases between them. Germline V gives CDR1 MNHEY, CDR2 SMNVEV (reference sequence). CDR3 length: 13 amino acids. This chain's CDR3 is CASSSRSSYEQYF. As DNA, the CDR3 is TGTGCCAGCAGTTCTCGGTCTTCCTACGAGCAGTACTTC.

The chain combines TRBV10-2 with TRBJ1-1; D ambiguous. The V end lost 9 bases, the J end lost 1 base, and 15 bases lay between the germline ends. The CDR3 runs to 14 residues. In germline, CDR1 is WSHSY, CDR2 SAAADI. CDR3 sequence: CASVPIDGNTEAFF. DNA of the CDR3: TGCGCCAGTGTCCCAATTGACGGGAACACTGAAGCTTTCTTT.

The chain couples TRBV11-2 to TRBJ2-7; D might be TRBD2 (6 bases). Per the germline V gene, CDR1 is SGHAT and CDR2 is FQNNGV. The CDR3 consists of 14 residues. Between the trimmed V and J ends, which lost 5 bases and 3 bases, there was a span of 14 bases. The CDR3, as DNA: TGTGCCAGCAGCACAAGACTAGACCTCTACGAGCAGTACTTC. The encoded protein is CASSTRLDLYEQYF. The complete variable domain, with remaining parts taken from reference TRBV11-2 and TRBJ2-7, reads EAGVAQSPRYKIIEKRQSVAFWCNPISGHATLYWYQQILGQGPKLLIQFQNNGVVDDSQLPKDRFSAERLKGVDSTLKIQPAKLEDSAVYLCASSTRLDLYEQYFGPGTRLTVT.

The chain has TRBV27 and TRBJ1-1, with a weak D call TRBD1 (6 bases). Trimming stripped 5 bases from V and 0 bases from J, with 10 bases between. Germline-derived CDR1 and CDR2 are MNHEY and SMNVEV (reference sequence). The CDR3 is 14 amino acids. The CDR3 coding sequence is TGTGCCAGCAGTCGAACAGGGTTGAACACTGAAGCTTTCTTT. Translation gives CASSRTGLNTEAFF.

Concerning this clone: Other nucleotide sequences in the sample specify the same CDR3. V gene TRBV6-6 combines with J gene TRBJ2-7; D may be TRBD2 (5 bases). In germline, CDR1 is MNHNY, CDR2 SVGAGI (reference sequence). This CDR3 is 12 amino acids long. The germline V and J ends were trimmed by 0 bases and 6 bases, with 6 bases remaining between them. This CDR3 is CASSYSEGEQYF. CDR3 DNA: TGTGCCAGCAGTTACTCTGAGGGCGAGCAGTACTTC.

The V gene is TRBV7-6, the J gene TRBJ2-5, with a tentative D call TRBD2 (5 bases). The V end lost 4 bases, the J end lost 3 bases, and 15 bases lay between the germline ends. The CDR3 consists of 15 residues. Germline CDR1 SGHVS, CDR2 FNYEAQ. The CDR3 DNA is TGTGCCAGCAGCTCTCCCACCGGGGTAAAAGAGACCCAGTACTTC. This translates into CASSSPTGVKETQYF.

As concerns this clone: The identical CDR3 is also encoded by other nucleotide sequences in the sample. The rearrangement joins TRBV7-9 to TRBJ2-7, with D possibly TRBD2 on 5 matching bases. The CDR3 is 13 amino acids. Germline values: CDR1 SEHNR, CDR2 FQNEAQ (reference sequence). V lost 0 bases to trimming and J lost 2 bases, with 5 bases between them. The CDR3 loop reads CASSLAAAYEQYF. The DNA for the CDR3 is TGTGCCAGCAGCTTAGCAGCGGCCTACGAGCAGTACTTC.

V usage is TRBV5-1 and J usage is TRBJ1-2, with D unresolved. The CDR3 covers 15 residues. The germline V gene encodes CDR1 SGHRS and CDR2 YFSETQ. Trimming took off 4 bases at V and 1 base at J, with 14 bases between the two ends. The CDR3 DNA sequence: TGCGCCAGCAGCGTCGGCGGGAACAATAACTATGGCTACACCTTC. It specifies CASSVGGNNNYGYTF.

V gene TRBV7-2 combines with J gene TRBJ2-7, with a possible D match to TRBD2 (7 bases). The length of the CDR3 is 15 residues. CDR1 and CDR2 from the germline V gene are SGHTA and FQGNSA. Trimming removed 5 bases from V and 0 bases from J, with 14 bases in between. CDR3 amino acids: CASSPLRGPSYEQYF. The DNA for the CDR3 is TGTGCCAGCAGCCCCCTGCGGGGGCCCTCCTACGAGCAGTACTTC.

This chain connects TRBV19 to TRBJ1-2; tentative D call: TRBD1 (6 bases). Trimming removed 5 bases from V and 4 bases from J, with 14 bases in between. Looked up from germline, CDR1 is LNHDA and CDR2 is SQIVND (reference sequence). The CDR3 is 14 residues long. The CDR3 DNA is TGTGCCAGTAGTTCGCGGACAGACTCCTATGGCTACACCTTC. As protein: CASSSRTDSYGYTF.

The DNA of the CDR3 is TGTGCCAGCAGCTTGGGACAGGGACATGAAAAACTGTTTTTT. Protein product: CASSLGQGHEKLFF. The gene calls are TRBV5-8 and TRBJ1-4, with 7 bases lining up with TRBD1. This CDR3 is 14 amino acids long. Germline V gives CDR1 SGHTS, CDR2 YDEGEE. V trimming: 0 bases; J trimming: 6 bases; junction bases outside the gene matches: 2.

The J gene is TRBJ2-2, the V gene TRBV6-1, with 7 bases lining up with TRBD2. Germline loops: CDR1 MNHNS, CDR2 SASEGT. This CDR3 is built from 20 residues. V shed 0 bases and J 1 base; nucleotides not matched to a gene: 14. The CDR3 nucleotides are TGTGCCAGCAGTGAAGCGCTTCTGGGGGACTACCTCTTGAACACCGGGGAGCTGTTTTTT. This gives the protein CASSEALLGDYLLNTGELFF.

The CDR3, as DNA: TGTGCCAGCAGTTCGTGGTTACATGAGCAGTTCTTC. It yields the protein CASSSWLHEQFF. This chain links TRBV27 with TRBJ2-1; D unresolved. The V and J ends lost 4 bases and 8 bases respectively, with 9 bases between them. The CDR3 loop spans 12 amino acids. Germline V lookup: CDR1 MNHEY, CDR2 SMNVEV (reference sequence).

Notes on this clone: Different DNA sequences within this sample yield the same CDR3. The genes are TRBV27 and TRBJ2-7; TRBD1 matches 7 bases. This CDR3 has 14 amino acids. The V and J ends lost 5 bases and 3 bases, in that order; junction bases with no gene match: 7. Germline V CDR1 and CDR2: MNHEY, SMNVEV (reference sequence). DNA for the CDR3: TGTGCCAGCAGTCCAAGGGACAGCTACTACGAGCAGTACTTC. Protein: CASSPRDSYYEQYF.

The V call is TRBV28, the J call TRBJ2-7, with D unclear. Per the germline V gene, CDR1 is MDHEN and CDR2 is SYDVKM. V lost 2 bases and J 10 bases, leaving 12 bases between the germline ends. The CDR3 runs 12 residues. The CDR3 sequence: CASSLSLADQYF. As DNA, the CDR3 is TGTGCCAGCAGTTTAAGCCTTGCGGATCAGTACTTC.